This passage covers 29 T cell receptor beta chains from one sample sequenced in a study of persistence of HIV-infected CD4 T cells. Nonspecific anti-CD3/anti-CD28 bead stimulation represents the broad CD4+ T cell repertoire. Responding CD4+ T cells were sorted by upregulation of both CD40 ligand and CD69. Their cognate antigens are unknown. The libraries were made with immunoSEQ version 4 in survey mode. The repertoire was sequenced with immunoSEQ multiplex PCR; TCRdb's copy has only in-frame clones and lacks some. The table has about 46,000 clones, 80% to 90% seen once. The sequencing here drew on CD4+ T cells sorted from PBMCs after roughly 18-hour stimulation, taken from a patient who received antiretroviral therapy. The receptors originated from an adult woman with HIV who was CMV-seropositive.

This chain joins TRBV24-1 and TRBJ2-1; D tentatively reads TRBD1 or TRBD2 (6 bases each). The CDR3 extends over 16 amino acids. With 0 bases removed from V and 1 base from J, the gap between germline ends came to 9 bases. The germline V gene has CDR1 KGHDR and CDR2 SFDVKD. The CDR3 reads CATSDLRGESYNEQFF. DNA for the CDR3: TGTGCCACCAGTGATTTGAGGGGGGAGTCCTACAATGAGCAGTTCTTC.

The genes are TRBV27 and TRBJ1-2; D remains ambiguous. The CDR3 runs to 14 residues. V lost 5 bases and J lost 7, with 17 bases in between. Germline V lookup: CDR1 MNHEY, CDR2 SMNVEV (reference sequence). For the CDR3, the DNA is TGTGCCAGCAGTCCGCATCACATGGGTATTGGCTACACCTTC. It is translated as CASSPHHMGIGYTF.

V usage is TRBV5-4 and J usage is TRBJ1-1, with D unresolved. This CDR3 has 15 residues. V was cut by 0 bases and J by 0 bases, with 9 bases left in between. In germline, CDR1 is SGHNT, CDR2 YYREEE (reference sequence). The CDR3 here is CASSLVPNMNTEAFF. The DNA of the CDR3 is TGTGCCAGCAGCTTGGTGCCAAACATGAACACTGAAGCTTTCTTT.

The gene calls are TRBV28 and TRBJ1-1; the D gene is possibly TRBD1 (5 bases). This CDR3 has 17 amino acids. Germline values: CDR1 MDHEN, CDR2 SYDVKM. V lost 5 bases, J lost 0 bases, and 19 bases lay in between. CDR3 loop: CASSSSGWHTLNTEAFF. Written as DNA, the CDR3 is TGTGCCAGCAGTAGCTCAGGGTGGCACACCCTGAACACTGAAGCTTTCTTT.

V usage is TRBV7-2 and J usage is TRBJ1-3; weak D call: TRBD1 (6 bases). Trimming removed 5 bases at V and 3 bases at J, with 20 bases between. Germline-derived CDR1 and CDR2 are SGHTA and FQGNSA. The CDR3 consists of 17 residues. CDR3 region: CASSLGRLQGGGNTIYF. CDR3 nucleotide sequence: TGTGCCAGCAGCCTAGGTAGATTACAGGGAGGTGGAAACACCATATATTTT.

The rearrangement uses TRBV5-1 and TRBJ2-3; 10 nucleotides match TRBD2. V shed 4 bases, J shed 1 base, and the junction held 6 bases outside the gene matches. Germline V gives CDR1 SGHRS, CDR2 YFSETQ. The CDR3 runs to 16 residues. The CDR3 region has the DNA TGCGCCAGCAGCCCCTCCAGCGGGAGGGGCACAGATACGCAGTATTTT. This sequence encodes CASSPSSGRGTDTQYF. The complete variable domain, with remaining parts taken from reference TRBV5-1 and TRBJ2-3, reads KAGVTQTPRYLIKTRGQQVTLSCSPISGHRSVSWYQQTPGQGLQFLFEYFSETQRNKGNFPGRFSGRQFSNSRSEMNVSTLELGDSALYLCASSPSSGRGTDTQYFGPGTRLTVL.

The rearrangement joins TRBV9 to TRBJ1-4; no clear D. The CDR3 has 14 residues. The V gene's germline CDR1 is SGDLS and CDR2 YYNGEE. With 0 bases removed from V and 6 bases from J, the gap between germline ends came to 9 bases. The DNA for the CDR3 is TGTGCCAGCAGCGTAGCTAATAGAGATGAAAAACTGTTTTTT. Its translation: CASSVANRDEKLFF.

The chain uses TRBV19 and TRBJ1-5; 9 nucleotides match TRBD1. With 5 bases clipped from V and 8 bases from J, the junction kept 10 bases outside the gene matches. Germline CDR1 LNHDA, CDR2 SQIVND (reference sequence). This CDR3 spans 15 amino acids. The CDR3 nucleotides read TGTGCCAGTAGTCCCCAACAGGGGGCGCAGGAGCCCCAGCATTTT. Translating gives CASSPQQGAQEPQHF.

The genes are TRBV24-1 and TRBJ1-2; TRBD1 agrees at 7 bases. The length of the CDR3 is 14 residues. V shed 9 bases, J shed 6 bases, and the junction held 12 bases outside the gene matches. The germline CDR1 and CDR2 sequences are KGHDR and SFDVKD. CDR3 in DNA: TGTGCCACCGGGGAGACAGGGATATCCAATGGCTACACCTTC. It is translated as CATGETGISNGYTF.

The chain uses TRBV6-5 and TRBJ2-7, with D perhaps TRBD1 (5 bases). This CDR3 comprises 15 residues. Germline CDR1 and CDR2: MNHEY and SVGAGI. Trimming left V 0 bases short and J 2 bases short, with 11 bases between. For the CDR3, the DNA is TGTGCCAGCAGTTACTCAGGGGATCGACCCTACGAGCAGTACTTC. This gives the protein CASSYSGDRPYEQYF.

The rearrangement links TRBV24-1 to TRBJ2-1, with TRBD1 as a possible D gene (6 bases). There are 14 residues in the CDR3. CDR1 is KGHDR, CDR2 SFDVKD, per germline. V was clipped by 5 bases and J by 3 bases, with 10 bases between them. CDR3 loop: CATSGTADYNEQFF. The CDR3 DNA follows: TGTGCCACCAGTGGGACAGCGGACTACAATGAGCAGTTCTTC.

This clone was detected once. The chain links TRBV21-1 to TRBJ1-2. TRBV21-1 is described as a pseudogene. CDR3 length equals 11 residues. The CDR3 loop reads CASSRGSGYTF. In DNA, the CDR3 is TGTGCCAGCAGCAGAGGCAGTGGCTACACCTTC.

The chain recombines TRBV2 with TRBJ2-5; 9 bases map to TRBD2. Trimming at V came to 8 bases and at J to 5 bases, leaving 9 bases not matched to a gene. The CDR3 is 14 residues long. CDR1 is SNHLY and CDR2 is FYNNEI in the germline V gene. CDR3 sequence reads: CASRWREGLETQYF. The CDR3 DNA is TGTGCCAGCCGATGGCGGGAGGGCCTGGAGACCCAGTACTTC. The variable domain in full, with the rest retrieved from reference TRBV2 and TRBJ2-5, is EPEVTQTPSHQVTQMGQEVILRCVPISNHLYFYWYRQILGQKVEFLVSFYNNEISEKSEIFDDQFSVERPDGSNFTLKIRSTKLEDSAMYFCASRWREGLETQYFGPGTRLLVL.

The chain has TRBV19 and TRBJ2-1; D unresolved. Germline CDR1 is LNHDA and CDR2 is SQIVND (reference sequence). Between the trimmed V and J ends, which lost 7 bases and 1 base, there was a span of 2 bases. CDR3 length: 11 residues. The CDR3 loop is CASKSYNEQFF. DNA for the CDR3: TGTGCCAGTAAGTCCTACAATGAGCAGTTCTTC.

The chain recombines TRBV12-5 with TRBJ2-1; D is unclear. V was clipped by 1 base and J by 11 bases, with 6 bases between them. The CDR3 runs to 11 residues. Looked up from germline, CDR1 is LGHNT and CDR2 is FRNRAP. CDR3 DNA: TGTGCTAGTGGTTTGGATGAAAAGCAGTTCTTC. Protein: CASGLDEKQFF.

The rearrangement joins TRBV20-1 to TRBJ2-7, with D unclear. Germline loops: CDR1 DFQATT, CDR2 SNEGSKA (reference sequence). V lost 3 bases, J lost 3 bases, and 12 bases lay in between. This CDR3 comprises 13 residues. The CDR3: CSASGGAYYEQYF. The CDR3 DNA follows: TGCAGTGCTAGTGGCGGAGCCTACTACGAGCAGTACTTC.

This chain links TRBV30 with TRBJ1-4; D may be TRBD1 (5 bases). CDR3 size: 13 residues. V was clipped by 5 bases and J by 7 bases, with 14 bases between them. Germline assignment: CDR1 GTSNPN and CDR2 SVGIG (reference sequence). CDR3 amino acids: CAWGGALGEKLFF. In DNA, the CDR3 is TGTGCCTGGGGCGGGGCTCTTGGTGAAAAACTGTTTTTT.

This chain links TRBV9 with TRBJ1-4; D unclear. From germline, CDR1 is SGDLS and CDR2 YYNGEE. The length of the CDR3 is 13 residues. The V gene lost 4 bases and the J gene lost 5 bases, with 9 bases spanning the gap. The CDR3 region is CASSTRDNEKLFF. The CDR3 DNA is TGTGCCAGCAGCACCAGAGACAATGAAAAACTGTTTTTT.

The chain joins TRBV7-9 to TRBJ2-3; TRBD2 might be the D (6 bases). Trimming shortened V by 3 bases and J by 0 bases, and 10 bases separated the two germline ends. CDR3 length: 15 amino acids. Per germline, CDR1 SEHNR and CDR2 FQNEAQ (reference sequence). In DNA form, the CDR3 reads TGTGCCAGCAGCTTGAGTAGCGGCAGCACAGATACGCAGTATTTT. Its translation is CASSLSSGSTDTQYF.

The CDR3 here is CASSLGTAYSGANVLTF. CDR3 DNA sequence: TGCGCCAGCAGCCTAGGGACAGCGTACTCTGGGGCCAACGTCCTGACTTTC. The chain is built from TRBV5-1 and TRBJ2-6; 7 nucleotides align to TRBD1. The CDR3 runs to 17 residues. Trimming cost V 4 bases and J 0 bases; bases outside gene matches: 7. The V gene's germline CDR1 is SGHRS and CDR2 YFSETQ. Using reference TRBV5-1 and TRBJ2-6 for the parts outside the CDR3, the full variable domain is KAGVTQTPRYLIKTRGQQVTLSCSPISGHRSVSWYQQTPGQGLQFLFEYFSETQRNKGNFPGRFSGRQFSNSRSEMNVSTLELGDSALYLCASSLGTAYSGANVLTFGAGSRLTVL.

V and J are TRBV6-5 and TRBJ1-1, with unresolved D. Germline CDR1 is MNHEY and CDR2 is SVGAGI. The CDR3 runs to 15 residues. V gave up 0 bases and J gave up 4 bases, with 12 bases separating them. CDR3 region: CASSYSRRWGTEAFF. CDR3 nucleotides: TGTGCCAGCAGTTACTCGAGACGCTGGGGCACTGAAGCTTTCTTT.

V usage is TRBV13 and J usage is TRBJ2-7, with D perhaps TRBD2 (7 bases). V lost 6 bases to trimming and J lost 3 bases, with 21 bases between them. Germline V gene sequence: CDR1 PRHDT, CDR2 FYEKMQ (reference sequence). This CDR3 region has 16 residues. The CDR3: CASRPALHGGRYEQYF. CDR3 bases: TGTGCCAGCAGGCCCGCCTTGCACGGGGGGCGCTACGAGCAGTACTTC. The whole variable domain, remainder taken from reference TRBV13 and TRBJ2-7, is AAGVIQSPRHLIKEKRETATLKCYPIPRHDTVYWYQQGPGQDPQFLISFYEKMQSDKGSIPDRFSAQQFSDYHSELNMSSLELGDSALYFCASRPALHGGRYEQYFGPGTRLTVT.

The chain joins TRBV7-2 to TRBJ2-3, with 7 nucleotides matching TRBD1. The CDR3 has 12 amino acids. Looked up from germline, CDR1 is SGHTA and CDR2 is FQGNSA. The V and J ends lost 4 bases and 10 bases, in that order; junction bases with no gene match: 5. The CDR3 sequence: CASSSRQGPQYF. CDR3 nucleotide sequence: TGTGCCAGCAGCTCCCGACAGGGCCCGCAGTATTTT.

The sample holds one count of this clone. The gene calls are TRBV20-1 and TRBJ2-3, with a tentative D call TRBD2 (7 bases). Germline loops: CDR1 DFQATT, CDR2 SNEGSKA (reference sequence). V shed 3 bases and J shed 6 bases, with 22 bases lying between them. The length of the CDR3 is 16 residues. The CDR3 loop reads CSASEVPSGRGDTQYF. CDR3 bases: TGCAGTGCTAGTGAAGTCCCTAGCGGAAGGGGGGATACGCAGTATTTT.

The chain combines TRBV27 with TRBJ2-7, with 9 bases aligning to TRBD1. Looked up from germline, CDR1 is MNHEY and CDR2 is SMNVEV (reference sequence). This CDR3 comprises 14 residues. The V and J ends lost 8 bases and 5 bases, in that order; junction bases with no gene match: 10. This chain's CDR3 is CASGTWDRVNEQYF. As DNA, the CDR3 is TGTGCCAGCGGAACGTGGGACAGGGTGAACGAGCAGTACTTC.

CDR3 residues: CASRTYSNQPQHF. The CDR3 DNA follows: TGTGCCAGCAGGACCTATAGCAATCAGCCCCAGCATTTT. The chain is built from TRBV12-3 or TRBV12-4 and TRBJ1-5; unclear D gene. The V end lost 6 bases, the J end lost 0 bases, and 6 bases lay between the germline ends. This CDR3 spans 13 amino acids.

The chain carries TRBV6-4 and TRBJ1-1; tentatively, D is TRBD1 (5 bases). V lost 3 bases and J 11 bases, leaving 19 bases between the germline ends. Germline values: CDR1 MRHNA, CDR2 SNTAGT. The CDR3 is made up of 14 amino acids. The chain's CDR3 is CASSERLGGAGAFF. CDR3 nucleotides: TGTGCCAGCAGTGAGAGGCTCGGGGGAGCAGGCGCTTTCTTT.

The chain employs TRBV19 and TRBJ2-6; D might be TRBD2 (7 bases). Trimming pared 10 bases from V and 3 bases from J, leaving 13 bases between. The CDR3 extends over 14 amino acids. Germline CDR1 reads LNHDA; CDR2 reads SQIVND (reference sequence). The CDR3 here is CATGGGFGANVLTF. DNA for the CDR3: TGTGCCACGGGGGGCGGGTTTGGGGCCAACGTCCTGACTTTC. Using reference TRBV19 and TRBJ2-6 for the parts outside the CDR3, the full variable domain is DGGITQSPKYLFRKEGQNVTLSCEQNLNHDAMYWYRQDPGQGLRLIYYSQIVNDFQKGDIAEGYSVSREKKESFPLTVTSAQKNPTAFYLCATGGGFGANVLTFGAGSRLTVL.

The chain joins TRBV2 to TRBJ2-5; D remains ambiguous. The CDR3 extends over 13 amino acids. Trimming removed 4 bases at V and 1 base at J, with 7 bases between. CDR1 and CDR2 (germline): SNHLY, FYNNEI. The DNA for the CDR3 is TGTGCCAGCAGTGGAGGATCCCAAGAGACCCAGTACTTC. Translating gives CASSGGSQETQYF.